Below, 22 T cell receptor beta chains from the same sample are listed, as sequenced in a study of cytomegalovirus exposure and HLA in healthy donors (dated 2017 in TCRdb). The library came from the immunoSEQ multiplex PCR assay. For the multiplex PCR, a mixture combining 60 forward primers for TCR Vbeta segments and 13 reverse primers for TCR Jbeta segments was used. Drawn from immuneACCESS, this table holds only the in-frame rearrangements with V and J called that TCRdb kept. Clones are partly lost; checked studies trace under half to an unresolved V gene and leave the rest unexplained. This sample is represented by some 190,000 clones; 76% of them were singletons. The leading ten clones occupy about 1.5% of the sample. The sample consisted of PBMCs. The source of these receptors is a man younger than 35 in good health and CMV-seronegative.

The CDR3 nucleotides are TGTGCCACAACCGGGACAGGGAATCTGGGACTGTTTTTT. It codes for CATTGTGNLGLFF. The rearrangement links TRBV6-6 to TRBJ1-4, with 9 bases identical to TRBD1. V lost 10 bases, J lost 13 bases, and 13 bases stayed unmatched. Germline CDR1 and CDR2: MNHNY and SVGAGI (reference sequence). The CDR3 runs to 13 residues.

V usage is TRBV4-1 and J usage is TRBJ1-5; TRBD1 might be the D (5 bases). The CDR3 covers 17 residues. Germline V gene lookup returns CDR1 MGHRA and CDR2 YSYEKL. V shed 1 base and J shed 1 base, with 14 bases lying between them. The CDR3 protein is CASSQGAGLLSNQPQHF. As DNA, the CDR3 is TGCGCCAGCAGCCAAGGGGCGGGACTCTTGAGCAATCAGCCCCAGCATTTT.

This clone was counted many times. CDR3 in DNA: TGCGCCAGCAGCTTGGAAGTGGTCAGGAACTATGGCTACACCTTC. Its protein product is CASSLEVVRNYGYTF. J is TRBJ1-2 and V is TRBV5-1; D uncertain. Germline V CDR1 and CDR2: SGHRS, YFSETQ. V lost 0 bases to trimming and J lost 2 bases, with 11 bases between them. The CDR3 runs to 15 residues.

The chain combines TRBV6-5 with TRBJ1-6; 7 positions agree with TRBD1. The junction had 5 bases not matched to a gene; V was cut back by 5 bases and J by 7 bases. CDR1 MNHEY and CDR2 SVGAGI come from the germline V gene. The CDR3 sequence is 14 residues long. The CDR3 DNA is TGTGCCAGCAGTGGGACAGATCGGAATTCACCCCTCCACTTT. Protein product: CASSGTDRNSPLHF.

This CDR3 is CASRKGEVLAWQFF. Written as DNA, the CDR3 is TGCGCCAGCAGAAAAGGGGAGGTACTGGCCTGGCAGTTCTTC. The genes are TRBV23-1 and TRBJ2-1, with D tentatively TRBD2 (6 bases). TRBV23-1 is reported as an ORF; its role is uncertain. V lost 6 bases, J lost 12 bases, and 21 bases lay in between. The CDR3 covers 14 residues.

The J gene is TRBJ2-2, the V gene TRBV7-3, with 7 bases aligning to TRBD1. Per the germline V gene, CDR1 is SGHTA and CDR2 is FQGTGA. V shed 5 bases and J 4 bases; nucleotides not matched to a gene: 7. This CDR3 has 15 residues. CDR3 sequence (DNA): TGTGCCAGCAGCCTGTCGACAGGGTCCACCGGGGAGCTGTTTTTT. Protein: CASSLSTGSTGELFF.

The chain carries TRBV29-1 and TRBJ2-3; D is perhaps TRBD2 (5 bases). This CDR3 contains 12 residues. V lost 7 bases, J lost 5 bases, and 13 bases lay in between. Germline V gene sequence: CDR1 SQVTM, CDR2 ANQGSEA. This chain's CDR3 is CSGWTARDTQYF. CDR3 DNA sequence: TGCAGCGGCTGGACTGCTCGAGATACGCAGTATTTT.

The gene calls are TRBV10-3 and TRBJ2-5, with 13 bases matching TRBD2. V lost 3 bases to trimming and J lost 6 bases; unmatched junction nucleotides: 10. This CDR3 spans 17 amino acids. Germline loops: CDR1 ENHRY, CDR2 SYGVKD. CDR3 sequence (DNA): TGTGCCATCAGTGATCGAGGACTAGCGGGGGAGGGACAGACCCAGTACTTC. Translation gives CAISDRGLAGEGQTQYF.

The V and J genes are TRBV30 and TRBJ2-1; D is possibly TRBD2 (6 bases). This CDR3 is 16 amino acids long. V was trimmed by 2 bases and J by 0 bases, leaving 14 bases between them. Germline CDR1 is GTSNPN and CDR2 is SVGIG (reference sequence). The CDR3 DNA sequence: TGTGCCTGGAGTCCCAATAGCGGTAGCTCCTACAATGAGCAGTTCTTC. Translated: CAWSPNSGSSYNEQFF.

This chain connects TRBV7-3 to TRBJ1-1; 8 positions match TRBD1. V shed 2 bases and J 7 bases; nucleotides not matched to a gene: 18. Germline lookup yields CDR1 SGHTA and CDR2 FQGTGA. The CDR3 contains 18 residues. This chain's CDR3 is CASSLSAQGAGRYGEAFF. CDR3 DNA: TGTGCCAGCAGCTTATCTGCCCAGGGGGCTGGGAGGTATGGTGAAGCTTTCTTT. The complete variable domain, with remaining parts taken from reference TRBV7-3 and TRBJ1-1, reads GAGVSQTPSNKVTEKGKYVELRCDPISGHTALYWYRQSLGQGPEFLIYFQGTGAADDSGLPNDRFFAVRPEGSVSTLKIQRTERGDSAVYLCASSLSAQGAGRYGEAFFGQGTRLTVV.

The chain links TRBV4-1 to TRBJ1-3; D gene uncertain. V gave up 3 bases and J gave up 1 base, with 4 bases separating them. This CDR3 spans 13 amino acids. Germline assignment: CDR1 MGHRA and CDR2 YSYEKL. Here the CDR3 reads CASSQTSGNTIYF. The CDR3 coding sequence is TGCGCCAGCAGCCAGACTTCTGGAAACACCATATATTTT.

The V and J genes are TRBV10-3 and TRBJ2-7, with 9 bases that match TRBD2. The length of the CDR3 is 13 residues. V trimming: 6 bases; J trimming: 6 bases; junction bases outside the gene matches: 6. Germline V gives CDR1 ENHRY, CDR2 SYGVKD. The CDR3 here is CAIRCSGSPEQYF. The CDR3 DNA sequence: TGTGCCATCAGATGTAGCGGGAGTCCCGAGCAGTACTTC.

The chain carries TRBV5-5 and TRBJ1-2, with 7 bases aligning to TRBD1. The CDR3 is 14 residues long. Germline CDR1 and CDR2: SGHKS and YYEKEE (reference sequence). J was trimmed by 4 bases and V by 2 bases; bases with no gene match: 5. The CDR3 protein is CASSLLTGAYGYTF. Here the CDR3 DNA reads TGTGCCAGCAGCTTACTCACAGGGGCCTATGGCTACACCTTC. Combining the CDR3 with reference TRBV5-5 and TRBJ1-2 gives the whole variable domain DAGVTQSPTHLIKTRGQQVTLRCSPISGHKSVSWYQQVLGQGPQFIFQYYEKEERGRGNFPDRFSARQFPNYSSELNVNALLLGDSALYLCASSLLTGAYGYTFGSGTRLTVV.

V and J are TRBV10-2 and TRBJ1-5, with unresolved D. Germline loops: CDR1 WSHSY, CDR2 SAAADI. With 3 bases removed from V and 5 bases from J, the gap between germline ends came to 8 bases. This CDR3 contains 13 residues. The CDR3 DNA reads as TGCGCCAGCAGTGACAGGCCTCATCAGCCCCAGCATTTT. Its translation is CASSDRPHQPQHF.

The rearrangement uses TRBV5-4 and TRBJ1-6; 7 bases match TRBD1. This CDR3 has 15 amino acids. V lost 4 bases, J lost 7 bases, and 8 bases stayed unmatched. CDR1 is SGHNT, CDR2 YYREEE, per germline (reference sequence). The CDR3, as DNA: TGTGCCAGCAGCCGAGCGACAGGGCAAAATTCACCCCTCCACTTT. Translation: CASSRATGQNSPLHF. The variable domain in full, completed from reference TRBV5-4 and TRBJ1-6, reads ETGVTQSPTHLIKTRGQQVTLRCSSQSGHNTVSWYQQALGQGPQFIFQYYREEENGRGNFPPRFSGLQFPNYSSELNVNALELDDSALYLCASSRATGQNSPLHFGNGTRLTVT.

The table lists this clone with a few counts. The V and J genes are TRBV29-1 and TRBJ2-2; 10 positions match TRBD1. The CDR3 extends over 13 amino acids. The J segment lost 4 bases and the V segment lost 7 bases, leaving 3 bases of the junction unmatched. Germline V gene lookup returns CDR1 SQVTM and CDR2 ANQGSEA. In nucleotides, the CDR3 is TGCAGCGGGAGGACAGGGGGCACCGGGGAGCTGTTTTTT. Its translation is CSGRTGGTGELFF.

The rearrangement links TRBV27 to TRBJ2-4; a weak D match, TRBD1 (5 bases). Per germline, CDR1 MNHEY and CDR2 SMNVEV (reference sequence). V dropped 1 base and J dropped 7 bases, with 14 bases sitting between them. The CDR3 has 15 residues. CDR3 coding DNA: TGTGCCAGCAGTTTATTACAGGTGGTGCGGAACATTCAGTACTTC. Translated: CASSLLQVVRNIQYF.

The J gene is TRBJ2-1, the V gene TRBV9; TRBD2 agrees at 10 bases. The CDR3 consists of 19 residues. Germline CDR1 reads SGDLS; CDR2 reads YYNGEE. V shed 2 bases and J 6 bases; nucleotides not matched to a gene: 17. In nucleotides, the CDR3 is TGTGCCAGCAGCGTGCTTCCGAGCGGGGGGGCAAGTTCGGGCAATGAGCAGTTCTTC. The encoded protein is CASSVLPSGGASSGNEQFF.

The chain employs TRBV10-1 and TRBJ2-7; 7 positions agree with TRBD1. The CDR3 contains 14 residues. With V trimmed by 7 bases and J by 3 bases, 9 bases remained unmatched. CDR1 is WNHNN and CDR2 is SYGVQD in the germline V gene (reference sequence). The DNA of the CDR3 is TGCGCCAGCACCGGGACAGCACAACTCTACGAGCAGTACTTC. This sequence encodes CASTGTAQLYEQYF.

This clone was counted between two and nine times. The chain carries TRBV18 and TRBJ1-2; D might be TRBD1 (6 bases). Per germline, CDR1 KGHSH and CDR2 LQKENI. This CDR3 has 14 amino acids. Between the trimmed V and J ends, which lost 2 bases and 4 bases, there was a span of 11 bases. CDR3 in DNA: TGTGCCAGCTCACCAGTAGGACAGACCTATGGCTACACCTTC. Protein product: CASSPVGQTYGYTF.

Regarding this clone: This same CDR3 is encoded by further DNA sequences in the sample. This chain links TRBV9 with TRBJ2-3, with TRBD2 matching over 10 bases. Unmatched junction bases numbered 4, after V lost 0 bases and J lost 3 bases. CDR1 is SGDLS and CDR2 is YYNGEE in the germline V gene. This CDR3 is built from 16 residues. The CDR3 sequence: CASSVAAGGRTDTQYF. The CDR3 DNA reads as TGTGCCAGCAGCGTAGCAGCGGGAGGGAGGACAGATACGCAGTATTTT.

The chain has TRBV7-9 and TRBJ2-7; D is possibly TRBD1 (5 bases). V dropped 4 bases and J dropped 1 base, with 11 bases sitting between them. CDR3 length: 14 residues. The germline CDR1 and CDR2 sequences are SEHNR and FQNEAQ (reference sequence). DNA for the CDR3: TGTGCCAGCAGCTCAGGGTCCGGGTCCTACGAGCAGTACTTC. Residues: CASSSGSGSYEQYF.